The next 16 T cell receptor beta chains were all read from a single sample in a study of blood T cell repertoires in COVID-19. Produced via immunoSEQ multiplex PCR; TCRdb's table is partial and in-frame only. The table shows over 150,000 clones, with around three quarters occurring only once. The sequenced sample consisted of peripheral blood. The receptors derive from a man older than 75 with acute or convalescent COVID-19.

The gene calls are TRBV19 and TRBJ2-3, with TRBD1 as a possible D gene (8 bases). The V and J ends lost 5 bases and 1 base respectively, with 19 bases between them. CDR3 size: 17 residues. Germline-derived CDR1 and CDR2 are LNHDA and SQIVND (reference sequence). Here the CDR3 DNA reads TGTGCCAGTAGTCCAACAGGGGGGGGCATACGCACAGATACGCAGTATTTT. Residues: CASSPTGGGIRTDTQYF. The whole variable domain, remainder taken from reference TRBV19 and TRBJ2-3, is DGGITQSPKYLFRKEGQNVTLSCEQNLNHDAMYWYRQDPGQGLRLIYYSQIVNDFQKGDIAEGYSVSREKKESFPLTVTSAQKNPTAFYLCASSPTGGGIRTDTQYFGPGTRLTVL.

Concerning this clone itself: This sequence may be a read error, since a much larger clone differs from it by one base. The same CDR3 also results from other DNA sequences found in this sample. This chain joins TRBV29-1 and TRBJ2-7, with 8 bases lining up with TRBD2. CDR3 length: 14 amino acids. Germline V lookup: CDR1 SQVTM, CDR2 ANQGSEA. Trimming took 6 bases from V and 5 from J; bases not matched to a gene: 12. CDR3 region: CSVSKTGGGNEQYF. The CDR3 DNA reads as TGCAGCGTATCAAAGACCGGGGGGGGGAACGAGCAGTACTTC.

The gene calls are TRBV27 and TRBJ1-1; D gene unclear. The CDR3 is 13 residues long. Germline V gene data show CDR1 as MNHEY and CDR2 as SMNVEV (reference sequence). The ends were cut back, 5 bases at V and 1 base at J, with 8 bases in the middle. The CDR3 nucleotides are TGTGCCAGCAGTCGCTATACGAACACTGAAGCTTTCTTT. Protein product: CASSRYTNTEAFF.

This clone was seen more than once but under ten times. The rearrangement uses TRBV11-3 and TRBJ1-1; D remains ambiguous. Germline V gene lookup returns CDR1 SGHNT and CDR2 YENEEA. V lost 1 base and J lost 6, with 9 bases in between. The CDR3 sequence is 13 residues long. The CDR3 loop reads CASSLAHSAEAFF. DNA for the CDR3: TGTGCCAGCAGCTTAGCTCACTCTGCTGAAGCTTTCTTT.

This clone was seen a few times. This rearrangement joins TRBV5-1 to TRBJ2-5; D not certain. There are 14 residues in the CDR3. Trimming left V 0 bases short and J 0 bases short, with 6 bases between. Germline values: CDR1 SGHRS, CDR2 YFSETQ. The CDR3 DNA sequence: TGCGCCAGCAGCTTGGGGGCAAACCAAGAGACCCAGTACTTC. Protein product: CASSLGANQETQYF.

Note on this clone: The same CDR3 arises from other DNA sequences in this sample as well. The DNA of the CDR3 is TGTGCCAGCAGTCCCCCCCCAGTTATGAACACTGAAGCTTTCTTT. Translating it yields CASSPPPVMNTEAFF. The chain recombines TRBV28 with TRBJ1-1; D unclear. This CDR3 is built from 15 residues. Germline assignment: CDR1 MDHEN and CDR2 SYDVKM. V shed 5 bases and J shed 0 bases, with 13 bases lying between them.

The chain couples TRBV11-3 to TRBJ2-5; D might be TRBD2 (6 bases). The CDR3 extends over 12 amino acids. Looked up from germline, CDR1 is SGHNT and CDR2 is YENEEA. Trimming cost V 5 bases and J 5 bases, with 9 bases left between them. Here the CDR3 reads CASSPRGETQYF. Written as DNA, the CDR3 is TGTGCCAGCAGCCCCCGGGGGGAGACCCAGTACTTC.

The chain employs TRBV15 and TRBJ1-2; no firm D call. V was clipped by 0 bases and J by 6 bases, with 5 bases between them. CDR1 is LNHNV and CDR2 is YYDKDF in the germline V gene (reference sequence). CDR3 length equals 12 residues. In nucleotides, the CDR3 is TGTGCCACCAGCAGAGATGGGCATGGCTACACCTTC. Translating gives CATSRDGHGYTF. Full variable domain (rest looked up from reference TRBV15 and TRBJ1-2): DAMVIQNPRYQVTQFGKPVTLSCSQTLNHNVMYWYQQKSSQAPKLLFHYYDKDFNNEADTPDNFQSRRPNTSFCFLDIRSPGLGDTAMYLCATSRDGHGYTFGSGTRLTVV.

The J gene is TRBJ2-3, the V gene TRBV7-8; perhaps TRBD2 as D (5 bases). The germline CDR1 and CDR2 sequences are SGHVS and FQNEAQ. V lost 5 bases to trimming and J lost 8 bases, with 11 bases between them. The CDR3 totals 12 residues. DNA for the CDR3: TGTGCCAGCAGCCGGATTGGAGGTACGCAGTATTTT. Amino acids: CASSRIGGTQYF.

V and J are TRBV19 and TRBJ2-1; 9 positions agree with TRBD2. The CDR3 spans 19 residues. Germline CDR1 and CDR2: LNHDA and SQIVND (reference sequence). V trimming: 1 base; J trimming: 6 bases; junction bases outside the gene matches: 16. CDR3 loop: CASSIAGGAGGRGANEQFF. CDR3 sequence (DNA): TGTGCCAGTAGTATAGCGGGAGGAGCGGGGGGACGAGGGGCCAATGAGCAGTTCTTC.

On this clone itself: At one boundary the junction diverges from the germline segment, which might be a read error. The chain couples TRBV6-2 or TRBV6-3 to TRBJ1-2; D unclear. This CDR3 is built from 14 residues. Per the germline V gene, CDR1 is MNHEY and CDR2 is SVGEGT. CDR3 bases: TGTGCCAGCATTTACAGTCCAGCTAACTATGGCTACACCTTC. The encoded protein is CASIYSPANYGYTF.

V is TRBV6-5 and J is TRBJ2-7; 10 bases agree with TRBD1. The trim removed 11 bases at V and 2 bases at J, leaving 9 bases unmatched. Germline-derived CDR1 and CDR2 are MNHEY and SVGAGI. The CDR3 is 14 amino acids. The CDR3 sequence: CASEVGQGTYEQYF. The CDR3 DNA reads as TGTGCCTCCGAGGTGGGACAGGGGACCTACGAGCAGTACTTC.

The chain has TRBV27 and TRBJ2-7; D perhaps matches TRBD1 (6 bases). V lost 0 bases to trimming and J lost 6 bases, with 21 bases between them. CDR3 length: 17 amino acids. The germline V gene has CDR1 MNHEY and CDR2 SMNVEV (reference sequence). CDR3 in amino acids: CASSLSWSGTPATEQYF. In DNA, the CDR3 is TGTGCCAGCAGTTTATCGTGGTCCGGGACACCAGCCACCGAGCAGTACTTC.

The rearrangement joins TRBV2 to TRBJ1-1; 9 bases agree with TRBD1. The CDR3 consists of 16 residues. With V trimmed by 5 bases and J by 6 bases, 13 bases remained unmatched. CDR1 and CDR2 (germline): SNHLY, FYNNEI. CDR3 nucleotides: TGTGCCAGCAGTTACAGGGGGCAAGGGGGATCCTCTGAAGCTTTCTTT. Amino acids: CASSYRGQGGSSEAFF.

J is TRBJ2-1 and V is TRBV6-1, with TRBD1 identical over 11 bases. The V gene's germline CDR1 is MNHNS and CDR2 SASEGT. The CDR3 sequence is 17 residues long. The J segment lost 4 bases and the V segment lost 0 bases, leaving 5 bases of the junction unmatched. The CDR3 sequence is CASSEASGTGGYNEQFF. CDR3 bases: TGTGCCAGCAGTGAAGCGTCCGGGACAGGGGGGTACAATGAGCAGTTCTTC.

The sample holds one count of this clone. The V call is TRBV7-6, the J call TRBJ1-6, with a possible D match to TRBD1 (6 bases). Germline lookup yields CDR1 SGHVS and CDR2 FNYEAQ. This CDR3 is built from 15 residues. Trimming left V 1 base short and J 10 bases short, with 14 bases between. The CDR3 DNA reads TGTGCCAGCAGCTTAGGCCGCCAGGGGAACTCACCCCTCCACTTT. It is translated as CASSLGRQGNSPLHF.